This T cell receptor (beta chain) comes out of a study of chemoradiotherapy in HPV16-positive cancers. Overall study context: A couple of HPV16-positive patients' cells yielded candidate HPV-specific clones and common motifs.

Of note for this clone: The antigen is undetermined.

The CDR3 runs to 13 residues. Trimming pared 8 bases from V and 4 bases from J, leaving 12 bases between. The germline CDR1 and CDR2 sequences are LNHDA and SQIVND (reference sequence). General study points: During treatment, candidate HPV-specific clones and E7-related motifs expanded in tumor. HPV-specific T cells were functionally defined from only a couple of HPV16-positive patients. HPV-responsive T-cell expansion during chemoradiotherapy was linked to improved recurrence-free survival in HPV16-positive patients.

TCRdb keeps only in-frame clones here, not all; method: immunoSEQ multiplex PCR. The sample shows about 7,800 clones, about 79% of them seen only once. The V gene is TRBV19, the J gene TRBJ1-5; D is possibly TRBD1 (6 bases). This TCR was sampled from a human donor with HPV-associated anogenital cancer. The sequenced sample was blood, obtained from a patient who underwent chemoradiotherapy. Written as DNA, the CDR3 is TGTGCCAGTCAAGGGGGGCTGAATCAGCCCCAGCATTTT. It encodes CASQGGLNQPQHF.